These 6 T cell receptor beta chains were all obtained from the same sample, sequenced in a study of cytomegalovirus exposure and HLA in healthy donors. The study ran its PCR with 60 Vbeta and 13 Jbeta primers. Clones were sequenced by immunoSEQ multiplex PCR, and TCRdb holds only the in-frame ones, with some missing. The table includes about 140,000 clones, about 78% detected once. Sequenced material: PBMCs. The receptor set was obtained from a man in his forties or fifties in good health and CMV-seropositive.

The CDR3 DNA is TGCGCCAGCAGCTCCTCCGTTCTGAACACTGAAGCTTTCTTT. This translates into CASSSSVLNTEAFF. The genes are TRBV5-1 and TRBJ1-1; D unresolved. V was clipped by 3 bases and J by 0 bases, with 9 bases between them. The CDR3 runs to 14 residues. Germline V gene data show CDR1 as SGHRS and CDR2 as YFSETQ.

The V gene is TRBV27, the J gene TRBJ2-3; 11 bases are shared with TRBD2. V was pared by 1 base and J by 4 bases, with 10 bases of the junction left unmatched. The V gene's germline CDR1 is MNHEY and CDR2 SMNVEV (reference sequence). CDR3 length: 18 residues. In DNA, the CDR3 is TGTGCCAGCAGTTTATTACTAGCGGGAGTGGGAGGTCCAGATACGCAGTATTTT. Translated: CASSLLLAGVGGPDTQYF.

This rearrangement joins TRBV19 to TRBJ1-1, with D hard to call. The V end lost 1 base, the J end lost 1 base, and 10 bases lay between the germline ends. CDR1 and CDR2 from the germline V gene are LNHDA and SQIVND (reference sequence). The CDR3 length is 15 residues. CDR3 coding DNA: TGTGCCAGTAGTATAGGTCGGCAGGCGAACACTGAAGCTTTCTTT. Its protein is CASSIGRQANTEAFF.

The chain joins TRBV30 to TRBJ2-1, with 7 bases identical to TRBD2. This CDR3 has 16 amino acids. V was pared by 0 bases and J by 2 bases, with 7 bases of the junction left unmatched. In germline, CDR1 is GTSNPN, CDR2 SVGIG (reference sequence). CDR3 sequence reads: CAWSVRASGPYNEQFF. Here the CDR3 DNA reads TGTGCCTGGAGTGTACGGGCTAGCGGTCCCTACAATGAGCAGTTCTTC.

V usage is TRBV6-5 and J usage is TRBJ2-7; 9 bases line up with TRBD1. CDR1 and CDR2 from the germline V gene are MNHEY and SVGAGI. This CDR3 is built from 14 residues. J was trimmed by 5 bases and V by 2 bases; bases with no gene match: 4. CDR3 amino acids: CASSYGTGFHEQYF. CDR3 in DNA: TGTGCCAGCAGTTACGGGACAGGGTTCCACGAGCAGTACTTC.

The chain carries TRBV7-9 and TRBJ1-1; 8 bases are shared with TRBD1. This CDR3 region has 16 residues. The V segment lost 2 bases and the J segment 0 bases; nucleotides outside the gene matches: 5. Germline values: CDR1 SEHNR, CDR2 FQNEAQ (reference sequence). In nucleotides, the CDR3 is TGTGCCAGCAGCTTATACGGGACAGGCATGAACACTGAAGCTTTCTTT. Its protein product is CASSLYGTGMNTEAFF.